A selection of T cell receptor beta chains follows, all from one sample in a study of human T cells and chemical hapten exposure. TCRdb reprocessed the RACE reads with MiXCR, giving one entry per CDR3 protein. The table records about 380,000 distinct CDR3 sequences, about 4.8% of them present only once. Material: whole blood, obtained in connection with sensitization to the hapten diphenylcyclopropenone (DPC). These receptors came from a woman aged 45-60 years with alopecia areata. Some clones in this sample may be carry-over from other donors' samples. Both conserved end residues are part of each CDR3. A D gene is named only where the DNA matches it firmly. Not every row has a clone size; where given, it reads once, few, many or a size class.

cdr3_nt: TGTGCCAGCAGTGTAGGGTCTTCTGGCAATCAGCCCCAGCATTTT; cdr3_aa: CASSVGSSGNQPQHF; d_call: .; v_call: TRBV6-1; j_call: TRBJ1-5; clone_size: .
cdr3_nt: TGTGCCAGCAGCCAAGAGGTCTGGGCTAGCGGTAGCACAGATACGCAGTATTTT; cdr3_aa: CASSQEVWASGSTDTQYF; d_call: TRBD2; v_call: TRBV4-2; j_call: TRBJ2-3; clone_size: .
cdr3_nt: TGTGCCAGCAGTGAGGGCATACGCACAGATACGCAGTATTTT; cdr3_aa: CASSEGIRTDTQYF; d_call: .; v_call: TRBV2; j_call: TRBJ2-3; clone_size: many
cdr3_nt: TGTGCCAGCAGCTTACAGAACACTGAAGCTTTCTTT; cdr3_aa: CASSLQNTEAFF; d_call: .; v_call: TRBV6-2/TRBV6-3; j_call: TRBJ1-1; clone_size: many
cdr3_nt: TGTGCCAGCAGACCTACAGGGGGAGGCAGCAATCAGCCCCAGCATTTT; cdr3_aa: CASRPTGGGSNQPQHF; d_call: TRBD1; v_call: TRBV28; j_call: TRBJ1-5; clone_size: many
cdr3_nt: TGTGCCAGCAGTTACTCGAGGGGGACTGAAGCTTTCTTT; cdr3_aa: CASSYSRGTEAFF; d_call: .; v_call: TRBV6-2/TRBV6-3; j_call: TRBJ1-1; clone_size: many
cdr3_nt: TGCGCCAGCAGCTTGGAACAGTTTAATCAGCCCCAGCATTTT; cdr3_aa: CASSLEQFNQPQHF; d_call: .; v_call: TRBV5-1; j_call: TRBJ1-5; clone_size: few
cdr3_nt: TGCGCCAGCAGCTTGCCGGGTACCCACGAGCAGTACTTC; cdr3_aa: CASSLPGTHEQYF; d_call: .; v_call: TRBV5-1; j_call: TRBJ2-7; clone_size: many
cdr3_nt: TGTGCCAGCAGCTCTACCCACAATGAGCAGTTCTTC; cdr3_aa: CASSSTHNEQFF; d_call: .; v_call: TRBV7-6; j_call: TRBJ2-1; clone_size: .
cdr3_nt: TGTGCCAGCAGTACTACAAACCGCAGGGTAGGTCAGCCCCAGCATTTT; cdr3_aa: CASSTTNRRVGQPQHF; d_call: .; v_call: TRBV12-3/TRBV12-4; j_call: TRBJ1-5; clone_size: few
cdr3_nt: TGCGCCAGCAGTACCACGGGGACTACCAACAATGAGCAGTTCTTC; cdr3_aa: CASSTTGTTNNEQFF; d_call: TRBD2; v_call: TRBV5-1; j_call: TRBJ2-1; clone_size: many
cdr3_nt: TGTGCCAGCACCCCCCTGGGGCGAGAGACCCAGTACTTC; cdr3_aa: CASTPLGRETQYF; d_call: .; v_call: TRBV5-8; j_call: TRBJ2-5; clone_size: many
cdr3_nt: TGTGCCAGCAGCTTAGCCCCCCGAGGGGCGGTAGATACGCAGTATTTT; cdr3_aa: CASSLAPRGAVDTQYF; d_call: .; v_call: TRBV7-2; j_call: TRBJ2-3; clone_size: many
cdr3_nt: TGTGCCAGCAGTGGCCTCCTTCGGGAAAAACTGTTTTTT; cdr3_aa: CASSGLLREKLFF; d_call: .; v_call: TRBV28; j_call: TRBJ1-4; clone_size: few
cdr3_nt: TGTGCCAGCAGCCCTAGTAGGGGACTGGACAATGAGCAGTTCTTC; cdr3_aa: CASSPSRGLDNEQFF; d_call: .; v_call: TRBV7-2; j_call: TRBJ2-1; clone_size: many
cdr3_nt: TGCGCCAGCAGCTTCGGAACTAGCGGGGGTCTCCGACAAGAGACCCAGTACTTC; cdr3_aa: CASSFGTSGGLRQETQYF; d_call: TRBD2; v_call: TRBV5-1; j_call: TRBJ2-5; clone_size: many
cdr3_nt: TGCGCCAGCAACTCAGGGGCGAACTACGAGCAGTACTTC; cdr3_aa: CASNSGANYEQYF; d_call: .; v_call: TRBV5-1; j_call: TRBJ2-7; clone_size: many
cdr3_nt: TGTGCCAGCAGCTTAGGAACAGGGGGCAACTATGGCTACACCTTC; cdr3_aa: CASSLGTGGNYGYTF; d_call: TRBD1; v_call: TRBV13; j_call: TRBJ1-2; clone_size: many
cdr3_nt: TGTGCCAGCAGTGCCTCACTAGGCGAGCAGTACTTC; cdr3_aa: CASSASLGEQYF; d_call: .; v_call: TRBV12-3/TRBV12-4; j_call: TRBJ2-7; clone_size: few
cdr3_nt: TGCAGTGCATCCCGACAGGGTGGCCAAGAGACCCAGTACTTC; cdr3_aa: CSASRQGGQETQYF; d_call: TRBD1; v_call: TRBV20-1; j_call: TRBJ2-5; clone_size: few
cdr3_nt: TGTGCCAGCAGTTTATGGGCTAGCGGGGACCCAGAGCAGTACTTC; cdr3_aa: CASSLWASGDPEQYF; d_call: TRBD2; v_call: TRBV28; j_call: TRBJ2-7; clone_size: .
cdr3_nt: TGTGCCAGCAGTTTCCACAGGGGGACTGAAGCTTTCTTT; cdr3_aa: CASSFHRGTEAFF; d_call: TRBD1; v_call: TRBV6-5; j_call: TRBJ1-1; clone_size: few
cdr3_nt: TGCAGTGCTAGTGGGGCGGGGCAGGGAGCCTCCTACGAGCAGTACTTC; cdr3_aa: CSASGAGQGASYEQYF; d_call: .; v_call: TRBV20-1; j_call: TRBJ2-7; clone_size: few
cdr3_nt: TGTGCCAGCAGCCAGAGAGGGGTCCTCAGCAATCAGCCCCAGCATTTT; cdr3_aa: CASSQRGVLSNQPQHF; d_call: .; v_call: TRBV5-6; j_call: TRBJ1-5; clone_size: many